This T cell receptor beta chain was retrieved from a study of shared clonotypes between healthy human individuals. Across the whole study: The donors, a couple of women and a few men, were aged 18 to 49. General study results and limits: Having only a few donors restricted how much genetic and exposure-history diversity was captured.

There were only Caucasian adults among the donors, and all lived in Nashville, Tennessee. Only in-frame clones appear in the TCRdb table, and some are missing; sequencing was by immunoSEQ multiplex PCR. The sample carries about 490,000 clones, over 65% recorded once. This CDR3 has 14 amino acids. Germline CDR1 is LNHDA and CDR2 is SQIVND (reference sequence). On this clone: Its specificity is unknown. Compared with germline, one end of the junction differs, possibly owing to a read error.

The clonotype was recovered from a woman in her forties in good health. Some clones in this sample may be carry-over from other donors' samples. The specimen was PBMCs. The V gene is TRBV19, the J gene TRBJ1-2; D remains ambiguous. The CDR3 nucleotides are TGTGCCAGTAGACCCCCCGGAGGGAACTCTGGCTACACCTTC. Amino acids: CASRPPGGNSGYTF.